The following is a T cell receptor (beta chain) sequence with its context. This entry is derived from a study of OX40 agonist ivuxolimab in advanced cancers. Study information: A mean age of 60 years, range about 20 to 79, was recorded, and roughly 80% were male. Among those treated, three patients had partial responses, one with hepatocellular carcinoma and two with cutaneous melanoma.

This CDR3 has 14 residues. In germline, CDR1 is SGHRS, CDR2 YFSETQ. Trimming left V 1 base short and J 2 bases short, with 7 bases between. The data were produced by immunoSEQ multiplex PCR, yet TCRdb's version contains in-frame clones alone and is incomplete. This sample yields roughly 79,000 clones, of which approximately 90% are seen a single time; more than 9.5% belongs to the top ten. The sequence derives from an adult with an advanced solid tumor such as melanoma, head and neck, liver or kidney cancer. V usage is TRBV5-1 and J usage is TRBJ2-1; D gene uncertain. Source: CD4+ or CD8+ T cells sorted from blood, taken in a trial of the OX40 agonist ivuxolimab. CDR3 coding DNA: TGCGCCAGCAGCTTGATTGGGCCCTACAATGAGCAGTTCTTC. This codes for CASSLIGPYNEQFF.